Here is one T cell receptor beta chain with its context. It has no known antigen specificity. Within one base of it there is no much larger clone, and no base qualities were kept. These data originate in a study of T cell changes during pregnancy in multiple sclerosis (dated by TCRdb to between 2018 and 2021). Background for the entire study: The study examined how the T cell repertoire changed over the course of pregnancy in women with multiple sclerosis.

V ends up 2 bases short and J 4 bases short, with an unmatched junction base count of 17. Inclusive of the bounding cysteine and phenylalanine, the CDR3 is 19 residues long. The read is trimmed to its CDR3 DNA, 57 bases read in frame from base 1. The germline V gene supplies CDR1 SGHDT and CDR2 YYEEEE. Library construction relied on the immunoSEQ multiplex PCR assay. TCRdb carries this immuneACCESS record with in-frame sequences only. Its versions omit some clonotypes, under half of them owing to an unresolved V gene in the studies checked, with the rest unexplained. The sample contains roughly 67,000 clones, approximately 93% of them found a single time. The ten largest clones represent 1.4% of the sample.

The starting material was peripheral blood, obtained in the second trimester of pregnancy. The source is a female donor with multiple sclerosis, enrolled in a pregnancy study. The chain is made from TRBV5-6 and TRBJ1-4; 7 nucleotides in the junction match TRBD1. CDR3 reads: CASSFLGRGQVYDNEKLFF. Read as DNA, the sequence is TGTGCCAGCAGCTTCCTGGGGCGAGGACAGGTTTATGATAATGAAAAACTGTTTTTT.